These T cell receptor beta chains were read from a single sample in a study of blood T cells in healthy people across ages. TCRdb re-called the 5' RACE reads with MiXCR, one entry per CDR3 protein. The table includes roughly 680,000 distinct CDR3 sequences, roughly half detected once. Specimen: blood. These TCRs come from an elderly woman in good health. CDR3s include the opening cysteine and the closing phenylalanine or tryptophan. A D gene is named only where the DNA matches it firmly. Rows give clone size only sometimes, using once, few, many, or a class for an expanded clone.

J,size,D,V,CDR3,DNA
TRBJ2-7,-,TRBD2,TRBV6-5,CASSYPGLAGGPPSSYEQYF,TGTGCCAGCAGTTACCCAGGACTAGCGGGGGGCCCTCCTAGCTCCTACGAGCAGTACTTC
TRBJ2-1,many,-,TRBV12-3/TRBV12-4,CASSFYQGTYNEQFF,TGTGCCAGCAGTTTTTATCAGGGGACCTACAATGAGCAGTTCTTC
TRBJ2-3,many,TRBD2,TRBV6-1,CASSLPAGGDTQYF,TGTGCCAGCAGTCTGCCAGCGGGAGGAGATACGCAGTATTTT
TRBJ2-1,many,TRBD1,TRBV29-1,CSVVPGQGKGGLTINEQFF,TGCAGCGTTGTCCCGGGACAGGGGAAGGGGGGACTGACCATAAATGAGCAGTTCTTC
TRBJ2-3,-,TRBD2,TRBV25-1,CASSEAGTSGSRTDTQYF,TGTGCCAGCAGTGAGGCCGGGACTAGCGGGAGCCGCACAGATACGCAGTATTTT
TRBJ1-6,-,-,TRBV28,CASSNPWGVGGNSPLHF,TGTGCCAGCAGCAACCCCTGGGGGGTGGGGGGGAATTCACCCCTCCACTTT
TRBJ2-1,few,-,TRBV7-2,CASNSRGLNEQFF,TGTGCCAGCAACTCCAGAGGCCTAAATGAGCAGTTCTTC
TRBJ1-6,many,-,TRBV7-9,CASSGGYNSPLHF,TGTGCCAGCAGCGGGGGCTATAATTCACCCCTCCACTTT
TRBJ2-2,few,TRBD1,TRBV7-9,CASGGQGLIAGELFF,TGTGCCAGCGGGGGACAGGGGTTGATAGCCGGGGAGCTGTTTTTT
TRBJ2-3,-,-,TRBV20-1,CSSHDRSGALTDTQYF,TGCAGTTCTCACGATCGATCGGGGGCCCTCACAGATACGCAGTATTTT
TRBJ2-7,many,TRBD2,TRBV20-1,CSVPQRGYEQYF,TGCAGTGTACCCCAGCGGGGGTACGAGCAGTACTTC
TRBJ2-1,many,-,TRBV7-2,CASSASPPYNEQFF,TGTGCCAGCAGCGCTAGCCCTCCCTACAATGAGCAGTTCTTC
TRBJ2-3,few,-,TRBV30,CAWSKITDTQYF,TGTGCCTGGAGCAAGATCACGGATACGCAGTATTTT
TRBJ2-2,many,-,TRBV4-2,CASSQDWASGELFF,TGTGCCAGCAGCCAAGATTGGGCGTCCGGGGAGCTGTTTTTT
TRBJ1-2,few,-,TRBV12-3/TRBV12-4,CASSLGRNLHGYTF,TGTGCCAGCAGTTTAGGCAGAAACCTGCATGGCTACACCTTC
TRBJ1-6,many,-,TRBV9,CASSVVGLNSPLHF,TGTGCCAGCAGCGTAGTTGGCCTTAATTCACCCCTCCACTTT
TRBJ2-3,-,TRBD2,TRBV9,CASSFPTSGGEDTQYF,TGTGCCAGCAGCTTTCCGACTAGCGGGGGGGAAGATACGCAGTATTTT
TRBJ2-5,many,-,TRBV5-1,CASSLESWGQETQYF,TGCGCCAGCAGCTTGGAGAGTTGGGGGCAAGAGACCCAGTACTTC
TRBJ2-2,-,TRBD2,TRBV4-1,CASSQSSGRQGGELFF,TGCGCCAGCAGCCAAAGCAGCGGGAGACAAGGGGGGGAGCTGTTTTTT
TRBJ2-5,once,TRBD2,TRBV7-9,CASSHPPSSGQETQYF,TGTGCCAGCAGCCATCCCCCATCTAGCGGTCAAGAGACCCAGTACTTC
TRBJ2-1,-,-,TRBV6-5,CASSRMDLYNEQFF,TGTGCCAGCAGCCGAATGGACTTGTACAATGAGCAGTTCTTC
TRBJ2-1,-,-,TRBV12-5,CASGLINRNEQFF,TGTGCTAGTGGTTTGATTAACCGCAATGAGCAGTTCTTC
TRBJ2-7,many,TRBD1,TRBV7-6,CASSLAGQGYYEQYF,TGTGCCAGCAGCTTAGCTGGACAGGGGTACTACGAGCAGTACTTC
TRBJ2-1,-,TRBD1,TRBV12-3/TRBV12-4,CASSRPTGGRSNEQFF,TGTGCCAGCAGTCGCCCTACAGGGGGCCGAAGTAATGAGCAGTTCTTC
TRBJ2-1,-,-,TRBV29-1,CSVVGGLPGSSYNEQFF,TGCAGCGTTGTGGGGGGACTGCCTGGAAGCTCCTACAATGAGCAGTTCTTC
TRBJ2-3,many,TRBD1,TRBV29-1,CSVERTGTDTQYF,TGCAGCGTAGAAAGGACAGGGACAGATACGCAGTATTTT
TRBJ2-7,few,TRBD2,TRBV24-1,CATSDLETSGSYNEQYF,TGTGCCACCAGTGATCTGGAGACTAGCGGGAGTTACAATGAGCAGTACTTC
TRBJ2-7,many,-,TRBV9,CASSPRLGHEQYF,TGTGCCAGCAGCCCCCGACTAGGCCACGAGCAGTACTTC
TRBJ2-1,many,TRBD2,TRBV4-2,CASSQTASGRTYNEQFF,TGTGCCAGCAGCCAAACTGCTAGCGGGAGGACCTACAATGAGCAGTTCTTC
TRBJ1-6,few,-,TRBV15,CATSLLSITSGGYNSPLHF,TGTGCCACCAGCCTACTATCAATAACTAGCGGCGGCTATAATTCACCCCTCCACTTT
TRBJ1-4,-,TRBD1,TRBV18,CASSQDRDPNEKLFF,TGTGCCAGCTCACAAGACAGGGATCCGAATGAAAAACTGTTTTTT
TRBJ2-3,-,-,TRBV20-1,CSWTLDDTQYF,TGCTCATGGACCCTCGACGATACGCAGTATTTT
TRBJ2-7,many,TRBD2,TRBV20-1,CSTRDGTSKIYEQYF,TGCAGTACCCGAGATGGGACTAGCAAAATCTACGAGCAGTACTTC
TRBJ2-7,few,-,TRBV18,CASSVRELKREQYF,TGTGCCAGCTCGGTAAGGGAACTCAAGAGGGAGCAGTACTTC
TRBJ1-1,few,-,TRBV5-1,CASSLGRDNTEAFF,TGCGCCAGCAGCTTGGGAAGGGATAACACTGAAGCTTTCTTT
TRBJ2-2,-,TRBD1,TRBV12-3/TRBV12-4,CASRHLGQGVIGELFF,TGTGCCAGCAGGCATTTGGGTCAGGGGGTGATCGGGGAGCTGTTTTTT
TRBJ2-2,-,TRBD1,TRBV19,CASRTGGPGELFF,TGTGCCAGTCGGACAGGGGGACCTGGGGAGCTGTTTTTT
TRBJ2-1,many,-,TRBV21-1,CASSKMVPVTYNEQFF,TGTGCCAGCAGCAAAATGGTGCCAGTGACCTACAATGAGCAGTTCTTC
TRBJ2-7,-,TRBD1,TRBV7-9,CASSLAGTGALYEQYF,TGTGCCAGCAGCTTAGCGGGGACAGGGGCCCTGTACGAGCAGTACTTC
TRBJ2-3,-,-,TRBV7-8,CASSGADTRYF,TGTGCCAGCTCGGGAGCAGATACGCGGTATTTT
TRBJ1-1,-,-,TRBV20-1,CSATQDTEAFF,TGCAGTGCTACCCAGGACACTGAAGCTTTCTTT
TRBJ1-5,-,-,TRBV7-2,CACSSTRDRWGRQPQHF,TGTGCCTGCAGCTCCACCAGAGACAGGTGGGGACGTCAGCCCCAGCATTTT
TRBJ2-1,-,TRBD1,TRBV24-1,CATSPRDRDYNEQFF,TGTGCCACCAGTCCCCGGGACAGGGATTACAATGAGCAGTTCTTC
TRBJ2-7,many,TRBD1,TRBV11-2,CASSPINRGSSYEQYF,TGTGCCAGCAGCCCGATAAACAGGGGGAGCTCCTACGAGCAGTACTTC
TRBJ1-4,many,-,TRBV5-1,CASSLAGVANEKLFF,TGCGCCAGCAGCTTGGCAGGGGTTGCTAATGAAAAACTGTTTTTT
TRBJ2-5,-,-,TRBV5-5,CAISVDPAGTQYF,TGTGCCATCAGCGTAGACCCCGCCGGGACCCAGTACTTC
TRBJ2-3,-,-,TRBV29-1,CSAARGQVSDTQYF,TGCAGCGCGGCGCGGGGGCAGGTTTCAGATACGCAGTATTTT
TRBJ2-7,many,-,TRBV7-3,CATNGEGSYEQYF,TGTGCCACAAACGGCGAGGGCTCCTACGAGCAGTACTTC
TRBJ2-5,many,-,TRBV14,CASSQDLNQETQYF,TGTGCCAGCAGCCAAGATCTTAACCAAGAGACCCAGTACTTC
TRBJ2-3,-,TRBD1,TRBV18,CASSRDRGTLDTQYF,TGTGCCAGCTCGCGGGACAGGGGGACCCTAGATACGCAGTATTTT
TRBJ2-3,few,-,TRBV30,CAWSSSDTQYF,TGTGCCTGGAGTAGTTCAGATACGCAGTATTTT
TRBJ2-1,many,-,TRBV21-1,CASSKETGSFVNEQFF,TGTGCCAGCAGCAAAGAAACCGGGTCCTTCGTTAATGAGCAGTTCTTC
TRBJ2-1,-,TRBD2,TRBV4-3,CASSQRRGAYNEQFF,TGCGCCAGCAGCCAACGGCGGGGGGCCTACAATGAGCAGTTCTTC
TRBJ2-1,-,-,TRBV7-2,CASSSQGGRINEQFF,TGTGCCAGCAGCTCCCAGGGGGGGCGGATCAATGAGCAGTTCTTC
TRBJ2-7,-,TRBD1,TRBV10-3,CAISVGTGANYEQYF,TGTGCCATCAGTGTTGGGACAGGGGCCAACTACGAGCAGTACTTC
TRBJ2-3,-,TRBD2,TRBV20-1,CSASGTSRDTDTQYF,TGCAGTGCTAGTGGGACTAGCAGGGACACAGATACGCAGTATTTT
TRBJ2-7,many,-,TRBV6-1,CASSEPRREQYF,TGTGCCAGCAGTGAACCGCGTAGGGAGCAGTACTTC
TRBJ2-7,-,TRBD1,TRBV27,CASSFEPGQSHEQYF,TGTGCCAGCAGTTTCGAACCGGGACAGTCTCACGAGCAGTACTTC
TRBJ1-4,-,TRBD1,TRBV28,CASRGDSLIYEKLFF,TGTGCCAGCCGAGGGGACAGCTTAATATACGAAAAACTGTTTTTT
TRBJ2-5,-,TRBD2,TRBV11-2,CASSSTGLAGGRETQYF,TGTGCCAGCAGCTCCACAGGCCTAGCGGGAGGCCGAGAGACCCAGTACTTC